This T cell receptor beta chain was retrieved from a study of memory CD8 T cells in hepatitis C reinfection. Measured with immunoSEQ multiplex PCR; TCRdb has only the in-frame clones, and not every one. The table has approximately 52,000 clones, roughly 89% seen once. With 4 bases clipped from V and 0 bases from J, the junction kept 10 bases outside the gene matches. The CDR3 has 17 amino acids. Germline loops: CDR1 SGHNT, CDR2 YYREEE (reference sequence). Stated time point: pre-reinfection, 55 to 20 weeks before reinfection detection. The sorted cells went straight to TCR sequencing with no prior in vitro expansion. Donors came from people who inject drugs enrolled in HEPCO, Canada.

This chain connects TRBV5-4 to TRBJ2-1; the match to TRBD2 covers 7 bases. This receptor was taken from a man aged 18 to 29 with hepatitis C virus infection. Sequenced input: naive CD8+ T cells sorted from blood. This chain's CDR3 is CASSGTSVSYSYNEQFF. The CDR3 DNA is TGTGCCAGCAGCGGTACTAGCGTCTCATACTCCTACAATGAGCAGTTCTTC.